A single sample gave rise to the 4 T cell receptor beta chains below, sequenced in a study of shared clonotypes between healthy human individuals. Clones were read by immunoSEQ multiplex PCR, and TCRdb kept only the in-frame ones, dropping some. The repertoire holds about 1 million clones, with around 74% as singletons. Sequencing used memory CD4+ T cells sorted from blood. Stated subset: CD45RA-negative fraction. These receptors all stem from a man aged 18 to 35 in good health.

The V call is TRBV5-1, the J call TRBJ1-4; a weak D match, TRBD1 (5 bases). This CDR3 region has 16 residues. V lost 3 bases and J 10 bases, leaving 22 bases between the germline ends. Germline lookup yields CDR1 SGHRS and CDR2 YFSETQ. The DNA of the CDR3 is TGCGCCAGCAGCTCCCCCCGAGGGGACGAACTTGGAAAACTGTTTTTT. Amino acids: CASSSPRGDELGKLFF.

V gene TRBV6-4 combines with J gene TRBJ1-2, with 9 bases that match TRBD1. V trimming: 4 bases; J trimming: 3 bases; junction bases outside the gene matches: 15. This CDR3 spans 18 amino acids. Germline V CDR1 and CDR2: MRHNA, SNTAGT. This chain's CDR3 is CASSVEGTGRIGDYGYTF. In nucleotides, the CDR3 is TGTGCCAGCAGTGTGGAGGGGACAGGGCGTATCGGGGACTATGGCTACACCTTC.

The V call is TRBV5-4, the J call TRBJ2-1; 8 bases line up with TRBD2. Trimming took 2 bases from V and 7 from J; bases not matched to a gene: 8. Germline V gene data show CDR1 as SGHNT and CDR2 as YYREEE (reference sequence). CDR3 length equals 15 residues. The DNA of the CDR3 is TGTGCCAGCAGCTTAGGCGCGGGGGGTACTAATGAGCAGTTCTTC. Its translation is CASSLGAGGTNEQFF.

The chain carries TRBV28 and TRBJ1-5; D might be TRBD1 (5 bases). Trimming removed 11 bases from V and 5 bases from J, with 22 bases in between. This CDR3 region has 15 residues. CDR1 MDHEN and CDR2 SYDVKM come from the germline V gene. CDR3 sequence (DNA): TGTGCCTCCAGAAGTGGGGGTCGAAAGGATCAGCCCCAGCATTTT. It codes for CASRSGGRKDQPQHF.